The TCR beta chain under discussion was sequenced for a study of blood T cell repertoires in COVID-19. Repertoires were generated with immunoSEQ multiplex PCR, while TCRdb's copy carries only in-frame clones and drops some. This sample yields more than 90,000 clones, of which 65% to 85% are seen a single time; around 0.77% belongs to the top ten. This clone was found once. The sample comprised peripheral blood. The receptor comes from a woman aged 65 to 85 with acute or convalescent COVID-19.

The CDR3 protein is CASSLGLAGVETQYF. The DNA of the CDR3 is TGTGCCAGCAGCTTAGGACTAGCGGGAGTGGAGACCCAGTACTTC. The genes are TRBV7-9 and TRBJ2-5; 12 positions match TRBD2. Trimming took 1 base from V and 5 from J; bases not matched to a gene: 2. CDR1 is SEHNR and CDR2 is FQNEAQ in the germline V gene (reference sequence). The CDR3 runs to 15 residues.